A selection of T cell receptor beta chains follows, all from one sample in a study of T cells after yellow fever vaccination. A single record per CDR3 protein comes from TCRdb applying MiXCR to the 5' RACE reads. This repertoire shows about 550,000 distinct CDR3 sequences, 15% to 20% found once; its top ten account for about 13%. The sample in question was PBMCs, obtained 15 days after the yellow fever booster vaccination. These receptors were collected from a man in his thirties or forties who received the YFV17D yellow fever vaccine. CDR3s leave out the opening cysteine and the closing phenylalanine or tryptophan.

j_gene: TRBJ2-7; v_gene: TRBV5-1; CDR3aa: ASSELVGPSYEQY
j_gene: TRBJ2-5; v_gene: TRBV12-5; CDR3aa: ASGFVSETQY
j_gene: TRBJ2-3; v_gene: TRBV7-2; CDR3aa: ASSATSGRVDTQY
j_gene: TRBJ2-1; v_gene: TRBV7-6; CDR3aa: ASSHGIAGRIGDEQF
j_gene: TRBJ2-7; v_gene: TRBV7-9; CDR3aa: ASSLGGTDYYEQY
j_gene: TRBJ2-2; v_gene: TRBV7-6; CDR3aa: ASSGLAGVTGELF
j_gene: TRBJ2-1; v_gene: TRBV6-5; CDR3aa: ASSYLQRAAGTNEQF
j_gene: TRBJ2-1; v_gene: TRBV10-2; CDR3aa: ASSEFAEGSSYNEQF
j_gene: TRBJ2-7; v_gene: TRBV6-5; CDR3aa: ASSYLQPLAGDEQY
j_gene: TRBJ2-7; v_gene: TRBV12-3/TRBV12-4; CDR3aa: ASSIPGIGEQY
j_gene: TRBJ2-1; v_gene: TRBV9; CDR3aa: ASSSRTSGANEQF
j_gene: TRBJ2-2; v_gene: TRBV5-1; CDR3aa: ASSSRTGTTQMNTGELF
j_gene: TRBJ2-2; v_gene: TRBV10-3; CDR3aa: AITGTGDTGELF
j_gene: TRBJ2-5; v_gene: TRBV5-1; CDR3aa: ASSLTGGPRETQY
j_gene: TRBJ2-3; v_gene: TRBV6-5; CDR3aa: ASSYDRATDTQY
j_gene: TRBJ1-6; v_gene: TRBV9; CDR3aa: ASSPRTGANNSPLH
j_gene: TRBJ2-7; v_gene: TRBV4-2; CDR3aa: ASSQDVGRLGGEQY
j_gene: TRBJ1-5; v_gene: TRBV12-3/TRBV12-4; CDR3aa: ASSFGTYSNQPQH
j_gene: TRBJ2-7; v_gene: TRBV5-6; CDR3aa: ASSLISTYEQY
j_gene: TRBJ2-5; v_gene: TRBV4-3; CDR3aa: ASSQVGGTRETQY
j_gene: TRBJ2-7; v_gene: TRBV20-1; CDR3aa: SARGGQGAYEQY
j_gene: TRBJ2-7; v_gene: TRBV7-6; CDR3aa: ASSLELREGYEQY
j_gene: TRBJ2-3; v_gene: TRBV2; CDR3aa: ASMWGTDTQY
j_gene: TRBJ2-1; v_gene: TRBV3-1; CDR3aa: ASSSPELAGGHNEQF
j_gene: TRBJ2-1; v_gene: TRBV5-1; CDR3aa: ASSLGQAKF
j_gene: TRBJ2-1; v_gene: TRBV3-1; CDR3aa: ASSQGAGTRPYNEQF
j_gene: TRBJ2-5; v_gene: TRBV7-8; CDR3aa: ASSLGTGDGETQY
j_gene: TRBJ2-1; v_gene: TRBV7-9; CDR3aa: GAQEAYNEQF
j_gene: TRBJ2-3; v_gene: TRBV5-1; CDR3aa: ASSLAGTGWSDTQY
j_gene: TRBJ2-7; v_gene: TRBV15; CDR3aa: ATSRGTGTSSYEQY
j_gene: TRBJ2-2; v_gene: TRBV5-8; CDR3aa: ASSLGLAGSTGELF
j_gene: TRBJ2-1; v_gene: TRBV10-1; CDR3aa: ASPGASGRAGDNEQF
j_gene: TRBJ2-7; v_gene: TRBV27; CDR3aa: ASSFSNSLPRFYEQY
j_gene: TRBJ2-5; v_gene: TRBV20-1; CDR3aa: SARVRAAGETQY
j_gene: TRBJ2-3; v_gene: TRBV29-1; CDR3aa: SVGRQHTDTQY
j_gene: TRBJ2-2; v_gene: TRBV7-2; CDR3aa: ATRLAGSGELF
j_gene: TRBJ2-1; v_gene: TRBV6-2/TRBV6-3; CDR3aa: ASDDAGGNEQF
j_gene: TRBJ2-1; v_gene: TRBV7-8; CDR3aa: ASSLILAGEQF
j_gene: TRBJ2-3; v_gene: TRBV20-1; CDR3aa: SAPQGSTDTQY
j_gene: TRBJ2-1; v_gene: TRBV7-2; CDR3aa: ASSLVHTRGGYNEQF
j_gene: TRBJ2-7; v_gene: TRBV29-1; CDR3aa: SVTQADRGYEQY
j_gene: TRBJ2-3; v_gene: TRBV7-2; CDR3aa: ASSTPLGNTDTQY
j_gene: TRBJ2-1; v_gene: TRBV13; CDR3aa: ASSSPLLAGGPVGNEQF
j_gene: TRBJ2-1; v_gene: TRBV12-3/TRBV12-4; CDR3aa: ASSLALRRAYNEQF
j_gene: TRBJ2-7; v_gene: TRBV7-9; CDR3aa: ASRSQGYEQY
j_gene: TRBJ2-1; v_gene: TRBV20-1; CDR3aa: SAPETGSYDEQF
j_gene: TRBJ2-7; v_gene: TRBV27; CDR3aa: ASSPGTPYEQY